The 31 T cell receptor beta chains presented below share a single source sample, sequenced in a study of shared clonotypes between healthy human individuals. Profiling relied on immunoSEQ multiplex PCR, and the TCRdb table lists in-frame clones only, not all of them. The sample holds 780,000 or so clones; around 70% are singletons and the top ten take approximately 1.7%. Sequencing was done on a sample of memory CD4+ T cells sorted from blood. Subset meaning: CD45RA-negative fraction. These receptors all come from a woman aged 25-40 years in good health.

The chain is built from TRBV5-1 and TRBJ2-7; the D is unclear. This CDR3 spans 13 amino acids. In germline, CDR1 is SGHRS, CDR2 YFSETQ. The V end lost 4 bases, the J end lost 4 bases, and 12 bases lay between the germline ends. CDR3 region: CASSTDPSYEQYF. CDR3 DNA: TGCGCCAGCAGCACAGACCCCTCATACGAGCAGTACTTC.

This clone was found a few times. The same CDR3 arises from other DNA sequences in this sample as well. The chain joins TRBV28 to TRBJ2-1; D gene ambiguous. This CDR3 comprises 12 residues. Germline assignment: CDR1 MDHEN and CDR2 SYDVKM. V gave up 3 bases and J gave up 3 bases, with 3 bases separating them. Here the CDR3 reads CASSLLYNEQFF. DNA of the CDR3: TGTGCCAGCAGTTTGCTCTACAATGAGCAGTTCTTC.

This chain uses TRBV11-3 with TRBJ2-7, with TRBD1 matching over 9 bases. The CDR3 runs 14 residues. J lost 7 bases, V lost 5 bases, and 9 bases had no gene match. Germline CDR1 reads SGHNT; CDR2 reads YENEEA. The CDR3 loop reads CASSQGTGRGEQYF. DNA for the CDR3: TGTGCCAGCAGCCAGGGGACAGGGAGGGGAGAGCAGTACTTC.

The rearrangement joins TRBV2 to TRBJ1-5; D perhaps matches TRBD1 (5 bases). Deletions cut 3 bases from V and 1 base from J, with 10 bases between. This CDR3 region has 15 residues. Germline-derived CDR1 and CDR2 are SNHLY and FYNNEI. CDR3 bases: TGTGCCAGCAGTGAGCAGGGAGGAAGCAATCAGCCCCAGCATTTT. The encoded protein is CASSEQGGSNQPQHF.

The gene calls are TRBV5-3 and TRBJ1-5, with unresolved D. TRBV5-3 is flagged as an ORF with uncertain function. CDR3 length: 16 amino acids. Trimming pared 4 bases from V and 0 bases from J, leaving 14 bases between. CDR3 residues: CARSGKGRDSNQPQHF. In DNA, the CDR3 is TGTGCCAGAAGCGGGAAAGGACGGGATAGCAATCAGCCCCAGCATTTT.

The CDR3, as DNA: TGTGCCAGCAGCCGACTAGCGGGATACGAGCAGTACTTC. It translates to CASSRLAGYEQYF. The chain employs TRBV28 and TRBJ2-7; 11 nucleotides line up with TRBD2. Germline assignment: CDR1 MDHEN and CDR2 SYDVKM. The CDR3 runs 13 residues. Trimming cost V 6 bases and J 4 bases; bases outside gene matches: 2.

The rearrangement uses TRBV7-9 and TRBJ2-2, with D possibly being TRBD2 (5 bases). CDR3 length equals 15 residues. CDR1 SEHNR and CDR2 FQNEAQ come from the germline V gene (reference sequence). The V gene lost 6 bases and the J gene lost 0 bases, with 11 bases spanning the gap. CDR3 amino acids: CASSRGGSNTGELFF. In DNA form, the CDR3 reads TGTGCCAGCAGTCGCGGCGGGTCGAACACCGGGGAGCTGTTTTTT.

Only a few counts were recorded for this clone. V is TRBV18 and J is TRBJ1-2, with 7 bases matching TRBD1. V was clipped by 3 bases and J by 2 bases; unmatched bases: 6. The CDR3 sequence is 15 residues long. The germline V gene has CDR1 KGHSH and CDR2 LQKENI. CDR3 DNA: TGTGCCAGCTCACCTGGGACAGTACTCAACTATGGCTACACCTTC. It yields the protein CASSPGTVLNYGYTF. The variable domain in full, completed from reference TRBV18 and TRBJ1-2, reads NAGVMQNPRHLVRRRGQEARLRCSPMKGHSHVYWYRQLPEEGLKFMVYLQKENIIDESGMPKERFSAEFPKEGPSILRIQQVVRGDSAAYFCASSPGTVLNYGYTFGSGTRLTVV.

V gene TRBV5-8 combines with J gene TRBJ2-1; D is possibly TRBD2 (6 bases). The CDR3 is 17 amino acids. The V end was cut by 5 bases, the J end by 4 bases, with 22 bases between. Per germline, CDR1 SGHTS and CDR2 YDEGEE. CDR3 residues: CASRTYHGTRNYNEQFF. DNA of the CDR3: TGTGCCAGCAGGACATACCACGGGACTCGGAATTACAATGAGCAGTTCTTC. Looking up the rest from reference TRBV5-8 and TRBJ2-1 gives the full variable domain: EAGVTQSPTHLIKTRGQQATLRCSPISGHTSVYWYQQALGLGLQFLLWYDEGEERNRGNFPPRFSGRQFPNYSSELNVNALELEDSALYLCASRTYHGTRNYNEQFFGPGTRLTVL.

The V call is TRBV5-5, the J call TRBJ2-2; D is unclear. The CDR3 consists of 15 residues. Germline-derived CDR1 and CDR2 are SGHKS and YYEKEE (reference sequence). The germline V and J ends were trimmed by 2 bases and 1 base, with 9 bases remaining between them. The chain's CDR3 is CASSFYTQNTGELFF. CDR3 coding DNA: TGTGCCAGCAGCTTTTATACTCAGAACACCGGGGAGCTGTTTTTT.

The J gene is TRBJ1-5, the V gene TRBV5-5; D gene unclear. CDR3 length: 15 amino acids. Germline V CDR1 and CDR2: SGHKS, YYEKEE (reference sequence). V lost 1 base and J 7 bases, leaving 15 bases between the germline ends. CDR3 nucleotides: TGTGCCAGCAGCTTGAAGGGTCGGGAGGAGCAGCCCCAGCATTTT. It is translated as CASSLKGREEQPQHF.

This clone was seen more than once but under ten times. The gene calls are TRBV19 and TRBJ2-5; 9 nucleotides match TRBD2. Germline CDR1 and CDR2: LNHDA and SQIVND (reference sequence). The CDR3 runs to 17 residues. Losses at the gene ends were 5 bases for V and 4 bases for J; bases not matched to a gene: 14. The CDR3 DNA sequence: TGTGCCAGTAGTCGTGTAGCGGGAGAGCGGGTTGTAGAGACCCAGTACTTC. Its translation: CASSRVAGERVVETQYF.

This clone was counted only a few times. V gene TRBV19 combines with J gene TRBJ2-5; perhaps TRBD2 as D (7 bases). V lost 2 bases and J lost 3, with 19 bases in between. CDR3 length: 17 residues. CDR1 and CDR2 from the germline V gene are LNHDA and SQIVND (reference sequence). The CDR3 sequence is CASSIMGGRGLKETQYF. CDR3 in DNA: TGTGCCAGTAGTATAATGGGGGGGCGAGGACTTAAAGAGACCCAGTACTTC.

The chain combines TRBV6-1 with TRBJ2-6, with TRBD1 identical over 8 bases. CDR3 size: 18 residues. V gave up 4 bases and J gave up 2 bases; unmatched junction bases: 10. Per the germline V gene, CDR1 is MNHNS and CDR2 is SASEGT. As DNA, the CDR3 is TGTGCCAGCAGTGCCAGACAGGGGAATTATCCTGGGGCCAACGTCCTGACTTTC. It translates to CASSARQGNYPGANVLTF.

J is TRBJ1-6 and V is TRBV11-3; 7 nucleotides align to TRBD1. This CDR3 contains 14 residues. Germline loops: CDR1 SGHNT, CDR2 YENEEA. V lost 4 bases and J lost 7; bases outside the gene matches: 4. CDR3 residues: CASSYGTANSPLHF. CDR3 DNA sequence: TGTGCCAGCAGCTACGGGACAGCAAATTCACCCCTCCACTTT. Supplemented by reference TRBV11-3 and TRBJ1-6, the full variable domain reads EAGVVQSPRYKIIEKKQPVAFWCNPISGHNTLYWYLQNLGQGPELLIRYENEEAVDDSQLPKDRFSAERLKGVDSTLKIQPAELGDSAVYLCASSYGTANSPLHFGNGTRLTVT.

The V call is TRBV5-4, the J call TRBJ1-2, with a tentative D call TRBD1 (5 bases). V shed 2 bases and J shed 5 bases, with 13 bases lying between them. The CDR3 length is 14 residues. CDR1 and CDR2 (germline): SGHNT, YYREEE (reference sequence). The CDR3 protein is CASSLRAGNYGYTF. The CDR3 DNA reads TGTGCCAGCAGCTTAAGGGCAGGGAATTATGGCTACACCTTC.

The rearrangement uses TRBV14 and TRBJ2-2, with D perhaps matching TRBD1 (6 bases). Trimming took off 1 base at V and 7 bases at J, with 13 bases between the two ends. Germline values: CDR1 SGHDN, CDR2 FVKESK. The CDR3 is 15 residues long. The CDR3 sequence is CASSQGWGQFGELFF. The CDR3 DNA sequence: TGTGCCAGCAGCCAAGGCTGGGGGCAGTTCGGGGAGCTGTTTTTT.

This clone has only a few counts. Other DNA variants within this sample encode the same CDR3. The chain combines TRBV29-1 with TRBJ1-3; weak D call: TRBD1 (6 bases). V was trimmed by 4 bases and J by 1 base, leaving 11 bases between them. The length of the CDR3 is 14 residues. Germline assignment: CDR1 SQVTM and CDR2 ANQGSEA. This CDR3 reads CSVGTQGSGNTIYF. The CDR3 DNA reads TGCAGCGTTGGGACACAGGGATCTGGAAACACCATATATTTT. The whole variable domain, remainder taken from reference TRBV29-1 and TRBJ1-3, is SAVISQKPSRDICQRGTSLTIQCQVDSQVTMMFWYRQQPGQSLTLIATANQGSEATYESGFVIDKFPISRPNLTFSTLTVSNMSPEDSSIYLCSVGTQGSGNTIYFGEGSWLTVV.

The chain joins TRBV7-8 to TRBJ2-7; D is uncertain. Trimming cost V 4 bases and J 6 bases, with 10 bases left between them. CDR1 and CDR2 (germline): SGHVS, FQNEAQ. This CDR3 contains 12 residues. In DNA form, the CDR3 reads TGTGCCAGCAGCTCCAACGACGGCGAGCAGTACTTC. Its translation is CASSSNDGEQYF.

The V call is TRBV4-1, the J call TRBJ2-1; 8 bases agree with TRBD1. The CDR3 runs 15 residues. V was clipped by 4 bases and J by 6 bases; unmatched bases: 8. From germline, CDR1 is MGHRA and CDR2 YSYEKL. CDR3 DNA: TGCGCCAGCAGCCCTACAGGGACAGGAGGCAATGAGCAGTTCTTC. Translating it yields CASSPTGTGGNEQFF.

The V gene is TRBV18, the J gene TRBJ2-1; 13 nucleotides agree with TRBD2. V was pared by 5 bases and J by 6 bases, with 4 bases of the junction left unmatched. The CDR3 covers 15 residues. Germline V gene lookup returns CDR1 KGHSH and CDR2 LQKENI. In DNA, the CDR3 is TGTGCCAGCTCAACAGGGACTAGCGGGATCAATGAGCAGTTCTTC. As protein: CASSTGTSGINEQFF.

The CDR3 here is CSVDVAGSYYEQYF. CDR3 DNA sequence: TGCAGCGTTGATGTAGCGGGGTCCTACTACGAGCAGTACTTC. The chain uses TRBV29-1 and TRBJ2-7; 8 positions agree with TRBD2. CDR1 is SQVTM and CDR2 is ANQGSEA in the germline V gene. The CDR3 contains 14 residues. V trimming: 3 bases; J trimming: 3 bases; junction bases outside the gene matches: 7.

As DNA, the CDR3 is TGCGCCAGCAGCCGCCGCGTCAGGGCGAACACCGGGGAGCTGTTTTTT. Translating gives CASSRRVRANTGELFF. The V call is TRBV4-1, the J call TRBJ2-2, with a weak D call TRBD1 (5 bases). In germline, CDR1 is MGHRA, CDR2 YSYEKL. The CDR3 runs 16 residues. V shed 4 bases and J shed 0 bases, with 12 bases lying between them.

The V gene is TRBV28, the J gene TRBJ1-1; D unresolved. This CDR3 has 15 amino acids. The germline gives CDR1 MDHEN, CDR2 SYDVKM. V was cut by 4 bases and J by 5 bases, with 17 bases left in between. The CDR3 reads CASSSLRLPGTEAFF. CDR3 in DNA: TGTGCCAGCAGTTCCCTACGACTACCGGGGACTGAAGCTTTCTTT.

The chain uses TRBV28 and TRBJ1-5; D unclear. This CDR3 comprises 14 residues. Per germline, CDR1 MDHEN and CDR2 SYDVKM. Trimming removed 3 bases from V and 6 bases from J, with 12 bases in between. For the CDR3, the DNA is TGTGCCAGCAGTTTTCCGGCCAGAACTCAGCCCCAGCATTTT. The encoded protein is CASSFPARTQPQHF. The full variable domain, with the rest looked up from reference TRBV28 and TRBJ1-5, is DVKVTQSSRYLVKRTGEKVFLECVQDMDHENMFWYRQDPGLGLRLIYFSYDVKMKEKGDIPEGYSVSREKKERFSLILESASTNQTSMYLCASSFPARTQPQHFGDGTRLSIL.

This clone was observed a single time. The chain combines TRBV19 with TRBJ2-1; D is perhaps TRBD1 (7 bases). V lost 9 bases, J lost 3 bases, and 15 bases lay in between. The CDR3 extends over 14 amino acids. Germline assignment: CDR1 LNHDA and CDR2 SQIVND (reference sequence). The CDR3 spells CASKGGQHYNEQFF. For the CDR3, the DNA is TGTGCCAGCAAGGGGGGACAGCACTACAATGAGCAGTTCTTC.

This clone has only one observation. The chain uses TRBV7-9 and TRBJ2-3; D call uncertain. The CDR3 has 14 residues. Germline V lookup: CDR1 SEHNR, CDR2 FQNEAQ (reference sequence). Trimming cost V 4 bases and J 0 bases, with 8 bases left between them. The CDR3 protein is CASSWQASTDTQYF. CDR3 nucleotides: TGTGCCAGCAGCTGGCAGGCCAGCACAGATACGCAGTATTTT.

The rearrangement uses TRBV18 and TRBJ1-4, with a tentative D call TRBD1 (6 bases). Germline V gene data show CDR1 as KGHSH and CDR2 as LQKENI. The CDR3 is made up of 14 amino acids. V shed 6 bases and J shed 3 bases, with 11 bases lying between them. Here the CDR3 reads CASSDGQSNEKLFF. The CDR3 DNA sequence: TGTGCCAGCTCTGACGGACAGTCTAATGAAAAACTGTTTTTT.

This sequence joins TRBV10-1 and TRBJ2-7; 8 bases match TRBD2. This CDR3 is 15 amino acids long. The junction had 5 bases not matched to a gene; V was cut back by 2 bases and J by 2 bases. The V gene's germline CDR1 is WNHNN and CDR2 SYGVQD (reference sequence). The CDR3 coding sequence is TGCGCCAGCAGTGAGCTAGCGGGTACGACCTACGAGCAGTACTTC. As protein: CASSELAGTTYEQYF.

The V gene is TRBV30, the J gene TRBJ2-3, with TRBD2 matching over 8 bases. The J segment lost 4 bases and the V segment lost 3 bases, leaving 9 bases of the junction unmatched. Germline assignment: CDR1 GTSNPN and CDR2 SVGIG (reference sequence). The CDR3 spans 15 residues. CDR3 in amino acids: CAWSLIGGGPDTQYF. The CDR3 nucleotides are TGTGCCTGGAGCCTAATCGGCGGGGGGCCAGATACGCAGTATTTT.

The chain joins TRBV19 to TRBJ1-5; no clear D gene. Germline values: CDR1 LNHDA, CDR2 SQIVND (reference sequence). The V end lost 7 bases, the J end lost 0 bases, and 19 bases lay between the germline ends. The CDR3 totals 17 residues. Here the CDR3 DNA reads TGTGCCAGTACCCCGTCCTACACGGCAAATAGCAATCAGCCCCAGCATTTT. This translates into CASTPSYTANSNQPQHF. The whole variable domain, filled in from reference TRBV19 and TRBJ1-5, reads DGGITQSPKYLFRKEGQNVTLSCEQNLNHDAMYWYRQDPGQGLRLIYYSQIVNDFQKGDIAEGYSVSREKKESFPLTVTSAQKNPTAFYLCASTPSYTANSNQPQHFGDGTRLSIL.